Listed here are 22 T cell receptor beta chains from one sample, sequenced in a study of low-dose radiotherapy and immunotherapy resistance in tumors. Time point of the sample: after trial treatment. The treatment is: LDRT plus nivolumab, ipilimumab, low-dose cyclophosphamide and aspirin (RACIN trial). Amplification of TCRs used a constant-region primer and V-primer adapter for roughly 18 PCR cycles. TCRdb re-analysed the reads in MiXCR, keeping a single row per CDR3 protein. Of tens of thousands of distinct CDR3 sequences in the sample, around a third are singletons; the top ten hold 8.2%. Here the sequenced sample was PBMCs, taken after low-dose radiotherapy plus immunotherapy. The receptors shown here come from a male donor with rectosigmoid adenocarcinoma.

The chain is built from TRBV9 and TRBJ2-2, with a possible D match to TRBD1 (5 bases). The CDR3 runs 15 residues. Trimming shortened V by 3 bases and J by 6 bases, and 15 bases separated the two germline ends. Per germline, CDR1 SGDLS and CDR2 YYNGEE. DNA for the CDR3: TGTGCCAGCAGCGATGGAAGGGGCCCACCCGGGGAGCTGTTTTTT. Protein: CASSDGRGPPGELFF. Complete variable domain (other parts from reference TRBV9 and TRBJ2-2): DSGVTQTPKHLITATGQRVTLRCSPRSGDLSVYWYQQSLDQGLQFLIQYYNGEERAKGNILERFSAQQFPDLHSELNLSSLELGDSALYFCASSDGRGPPGELFFGEGSRLTVL.

V and J are TRBV27 and TRBJ2-5, with 12 bases matching TRBD2. Germline V gene sequence: CDR1 MNHEY, CDR2 SMNVEV (reference sequence). This CDR3 contains 16 residues. J gave up 4 bases and V 1 base, and 4 bases lay outside the gene matches. CDR3 DNA: TGTGCCAGCAGTTTATTCTCTAGCGGGAGGGGAGAGACCCAGTACTTC. Translated: CASSLFSSGRGETQYF.

The chain links TRBV29-1 to TRBJ2-2; no reliable D call. V lost 5 bases and J lost 4, with 20 bases in between. CDR3 length: 16 residues. Germline V CDR1 and CDR2: SQVTM, ANQGSEA. DNA of the CDR3: TGCAGCGTTACCGGACCAGGTACCCGTGGCACCGGGGAGCTGTTTTTT. Translating gives CSVTGPGTRGTGELFF.

The chain employs TRBV13 and TRBJ1-2; TRBD1 matches at 9 bases. The CDR3 covers 14 residues. Trimming removed 7 bases from V and 8 bases from J; junction bases left unmatched: 11. The germline V gene has CDR1 PRHDT and CDR2 FYEKMQ (reference sequence). The CDR3 DNA sequence: TGTGCCAGCACCGCCTCCGGGACAGGGAACGGCTACACCTTC. This codes for CASTASGTGNGYTF.

This clonotype was detected many times. The chain uses TRBV27 and TRBJ2-1, with a weak D call TRBD2 (6 bases). Germline CDR1 is MNHEY and CDR2 is SMNVEV (reference sequence). This CDR3 contains 15 residues. The V gene lost 4 bases and the J gene lost 0 bases, with 10 bases spanning the gap. The CDR3 nucleotides read TGTGCCAGCAGTTCCCTCGGGAGCTCCTACAATGAGCAGTTCTTC. It specifies CASSSLGSSYNEQFF.

Concerning this clonotype: This probably arose from a read error, given a far larger clone one base away. The chain employs TRBV6-2 or TRBV6-3 and TRBJ2-7; possible D gene TRBD2, 6 bases. The germline CDR1 and CDR2 sequences are MNHEY and SVGEGT. The CDR3 loop spans 14 amino acids. V was clipped by 5 bases and J by 7 bases, with 18 bases between them. CDR3 in amino acids: CASSTRRGRNEQYF. The CDR3 DNA sequence: TGTGCCAGCAGTACGAGGAGGGGTCGCAATGAGCAGTACTTC.

The rearrangement links TRBV20-1 to TRBJ1-2; no clear D. V was shortened by 6 bases and J by 3 bases, with 14 bases between the two germline ends. The CDR3 loop spans 13 amino acids. Germline V gene sequence: CDR1 DFQATT, CDR2 SNEGSKA (reference sequence). The CDR3 region has the DNA TGCAGTGCAAAAGCATACTCGGACTATGGCTACACCTTC. Protein: CSAKAYSDYGYTF.

This clonotype was picked up many times. The chain is built from TRBV25-1 and TRBJ2-2, with D perhaps matching TRBD1 (5 bases). Germline-derived CDR1 and CDR2 are MGHDK and SYGVNS. The CDR3 spans 16 residues. V lost 3 bases and J lost 5, with 16 bases in between. CDR3 sequence reads: CASSEAAGLGTGELFF. The CDR3 bases are TGTGCCAGCAGTGAGGCGGCAGGGCTGGGGACCGGGGAGCTGTTTTTT.

This rearrangement joins TRBV5-1 to TRBJ2-7; D may be TRBD1 (5 bases). V was pared by 4 bases and J by 2 bases, with 13 bases between. This CDR3 contains 14 residues. From germline, CDR1 is SGHRS and CDR2 YFSETQ. In DNA form, the CDR3 reads TGCGCCAGCAGCCCCCGGACACAAACCTACGAGCAGTACTTC. Protein sequence: CASSPRTQTYEQYF.

The chain employs TRBV9 and TRBJ1-5, with D tentatively TRBD1 (5 bases). Germline V gene lookup returns CDR1 SGDLS and CDR2 YYNGEE. The CDR3 runs 17 residues. Trimming took off 4 bases at V and 2 bases at J, with 19 bases between the two ends. In DNA, the CDR3 is TGTGCCAGCAGCCCCTCGTGGGTGCGAGGGGGCAATCAGCCCCAGCATTTT. Its translation is CASSPSWVRGGNQPQHF.

The rearrangement links TRBV10-1 to TRBJ2-1; 11 nucleotides agree with TRBD2. Per the germline V gene, CDR1 is WNHNN and CDR2 is SYGVQD (reference sequence). J lost 10 bases, V lost 4 bases, and 6 bases had no gene match. The CDR3 spans 14 residues. The CDR3 DNA reads TGCGCCAGCAGTGCTGGACTAGCGGGTTCGGAGCAGTTCTTC. This sequence encodes CASSAGLAGSEQFF.

The chain carries TRBV19 and TRBJ2-3; no firm D call. Germline CDR1 is LNHDA and CDR2 is SQIVND (reference sequence). The V end was cut by 5 bases, the J end by 4 bases, with 13 bases between. CDR3 size: 14 residues. The CDR3 protein is CASSPSAPSDTQYF. Here the CDR3 DNA reads TGTGCCAGTAGTCCCTCGGCCCCGTCAGATACGCAGTATTTT. Looking up the rest from reference TRBV19 and TRBJ2-3 gives the full variable domain: DGGITQSPKYLFRKEGQNVTLSCEQNLNHDAMYWYRQDPGQGLRLIYYSQIVNDFQKGDIAEGYSVSREKKESFPLTVTSAQKNPTAFYLCASSPSAPSDTQYFGPGTRLTVL.

The chain couples TRBV28 to TRBJ2-7, with 8 bases fitting TRBD2. Germline CDR1 and CDR2: MDHEN and SYDVKM. The CDR3 covers 15 residues. Trimming cost V 6 bases and J 0 bases; bases outside gene matches: 7. The CDR3 sequence: CASSPAGGSSYEQYF. CDR3 coding DNA: TGTGCCAGCAGCCCGGCGGGAGGAAGCTCCTACGAGCAGTACTTC.

This clonotype showed up many times. The J gene is TRBJ1-5, the V gene TRBV28, with D tentatively TRBD1 (6 bases). CDR1 and CDR2 (germline): MDHEN, SYDVKM. The CDR3 has 15 residues. Deletions cut 4 bases from V and 5 bases from J, with 15 bases between. CDR3 in amino acids: CASSWETGVHQPQHF. DNA for the CDR3: TGTGCCAGCAGTTGGGAGACAGGCGTGCATCAGCCCCAGCATTTT.

This clonotype was detected only a few times. The chain recombines TRBV9 with TRBJ2-7; tentatively, D is TRBD1 (6 bases). CDR3 length: 16 residues. Germline V gene sequence: CDR1 SGDLS, CDR2 YYNGEE. V lost 4 bases, J lost 5 bases, and 22 bases lay in between. CDR3: CASSLEGQLGRNEQYF. DNA of the CDR3: TGTGCCAGCAGCCTGGAAGGACAGCTTGGAAGGAACGAGCAGTACTTC.

The gene calls are TRBV10-3 and TRBJ2-7; no definite D call. The germline V and J ends were trimmed by 5 bases and 4 bases, with 9 bases remaining between them. Per germline, CDR1 ENHRY and CDR2 SYGVKD. The CDR3 extends over 12 amino acids. The CDR3 region has the DNA TGTGCCATCAGTTTCGACCATTACGAGCAGTACTTC. As protein: CAISFDHYEQYF.

The V call is TRBV28, the J call TRBJ2-1; D remains unclear. CDR3 length equals 14 residues. Per the germline V gene, CDR1 is MDHEN and CDR2 is SYDVKM. V gave up 3 bases and J gave up 4 bases, with 10 bases separating them. CDR3 sequence: CASSLAGMYNEQFF. CDR3 DNA: TGTGCCAGCAGTTTGGCCGGCATGTACAATGAGCAGTTCTTC.

The rearrangement joins TRBV6-6 to TRBJ2-7; TRBD1 matches at 12 bases. This CDR3 has 14 residues. Germline CDR1 reads MNHNY; CDR2 reads SVGAGI (reference sequence). The trim removed 5 bases at V and 4 bases at J, leaving 3 bases unmatched. As DNA, the CDR3 is TGTGCCAGCAGTACGGGACAGGGGGCGTACGAGCAGTACTTC. Its protein product is CASSTGQGAYEQYF.

The V call is TRBV18, the J call TRBJ2-1; D not certain. CDR1 and CDR2 (germline): KGHSH, LQKENI. The V gene lost 8 bases and the J gene lost 6 bases, with 20 bases spanning the gap. The CDR3 totals 15 residues. CDR3 coding DNA: TGTGCCAGCCGGACGGATGGTGTGACGGGCAATGAGCAGTTCTTC. It codes for CASRTDGVTGNEQFF.

This clonotype came up many times. This chain connects TRBV14 to TRBJ2-7, with D possibly TRBD2 on 5 matching bases. Trimming took off 0 bases at V and 3 bases at J, with 9 bases between the two ends. Germline V CDR1 and CDR2: SGHDN, FVKESK. The CDR3 extends over 14 amino acids. In DNA, the CDR3 is TGTGCCAGCAGCCAAGAGAGGGCCTACTACGAGCAGTACTTC. It codes for CASSQERAYYEQYF.

The chain employs TRBV7-2 and TRBJ2-5; D may be TRBD1 or TRBD2 (5 bases each). The CDR3 spans 15 residues. V shed 3 bases and J shed 5 bases, with 16 bases lying between them. Looked up from germline, CDR1 is SGHTA and CDR2 is FQGNSA. CDR3: CASSFGDREGETQYF. The CDR3 DNA reads as TGTGCCAGCAGCTTTGGGGACCGCGAAGGGGAGACCCAGTACTTC.

Many counts were recorded for this clonotype. This rearrangement joins TRBV27 to TRBJ2-5, with D possibly being TRBD1 (5 bases). V dropped 4 bases and J dropped 0 bases, with 6 bases sitting between them. The CDR3 is 13 amino acids. CDR1 and CDR2 from the germline V gene are MNHEY and SMNVEV (reference sequence). The CDR3 loop is CASSSGYQETQYF. CDR3 coding DNA: TGTGCCAGCAGTTCAGGGTACCAAGAGACCCAGTACTTC.